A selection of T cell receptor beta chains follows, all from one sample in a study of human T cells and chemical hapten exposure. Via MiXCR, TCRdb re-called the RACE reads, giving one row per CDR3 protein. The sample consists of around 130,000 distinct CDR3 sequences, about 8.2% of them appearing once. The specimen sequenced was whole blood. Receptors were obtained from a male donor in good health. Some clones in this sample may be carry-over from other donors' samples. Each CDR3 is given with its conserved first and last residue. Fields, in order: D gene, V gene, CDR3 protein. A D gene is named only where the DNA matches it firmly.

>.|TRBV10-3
CAISPGDYGYTF
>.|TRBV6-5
CASSYSPRQTQHF
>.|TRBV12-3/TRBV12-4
CASSLAGVLYNEQFF
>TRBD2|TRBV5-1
CASSVSGATDTQYF
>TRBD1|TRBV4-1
CASSQKGGTAHNSPLHF
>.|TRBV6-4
CASSDSSGVVNEQFF
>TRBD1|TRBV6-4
CASRRTGTFTEAFF
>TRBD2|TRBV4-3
CASSGGGLAGGEQFF
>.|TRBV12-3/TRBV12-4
CASSLGQVNTGELFF
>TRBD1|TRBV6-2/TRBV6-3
CASSRRQGLTYEQYF
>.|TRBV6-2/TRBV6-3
CASSLHPTMPYGYTF
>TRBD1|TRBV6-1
CASSPRDRAGVDYTF
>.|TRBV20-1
CSASPGALGEKLFF
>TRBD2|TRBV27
CASSWVSGTSNEQFF
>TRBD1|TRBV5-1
CASSLEGQGADEAFF
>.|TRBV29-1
CSVDVLRRRLSSERPSTDTQYF